One and the same sample provided the 11 T cell receptor beta chains below, sequenced in a study of cytomegalovirus exposure and HLA in healthy donors. This PCR relied on a set of 60 Vbeta primers and 13 Jbeta primers. Only in-frame clones appear in the TCRdb table, and some are missing; sequencing was by immunoSEQ multiplex PCR. The table has around 150,000 clones, approximately 71% seen once. The sample was PBMCs. These TCRs come from a woman aged 18 to 35 in good health and CMV-seropositive.

The chain couples TRBV19 to TRBJ2-1; D ambiguous. From germline, CDR1 is LNHDA and CDR2 SQIVND (reference sequence). The germline V and J ends were trimmed by 3 bases and 4 bases, with 13 bases remaining between them. The CDR3 totals 15 residues. CDR3 sequence: CASSIPASSYNEQFF. The CDR3 nucleotides read TGTGCCAGTAGTATCCCCGCTAGTTCATACAATGAGCAGTTCTTC.

The chain uses TRBV2 and TRBJ2-7; 7 bases map to TRBD1. Germline values: CDR1 SNHLY, CDR2 FYNNEI. Trimming at V came to 4 bases and at J to 0 bases, leaving 3 bases not matched to a gene. CDR3 size: 14 residues. CDR3 protein: CASSGTGPSYEQYF. The CDR3 DNA follows: TGTGCCAGCAGTGGGACAGGTCCCTCCTACGAGCAGTACTTC.

The chain joins TRBV27 to TRBJ2-2, with 7 bases fitting TRBD1. J lost 8 bases, V lost 5 bases, and 8 bases had no gene match. The V gene's germline CDR1 is MNHEY and CDR2 SMNVEV (reference sequence). There are 14 residues in the CDR3. CDR3 residues: CASSDRENLGELFF. The CDR3 coding sequence is TGTGCCAGCAGTGACAGGGAAAACCTAGGGGAGCTGTTTTTT.

The chain uses TRBV7-2 and TRBJ2-5, with unresolved D. This CDR3 comprises 16 residues. Germline CDR1 SGHTA, CDR2 FQGNSA. Trimming pared 7 bases from V and 4 bases from J, leaving 22 bases between. This chain's CDR3 is CASIFVSGTAGETQYF. CDR3 bases: TGTGCCAGCATTTTCGTGTCCGGAACAGCCGGAGAGACCCAGTACTTC.

This chain connects TRBV29-1 to TRBJ2-7; TRBD2 aligns across 9 bases. The length of the CDR3 is 15 residues. The germline gives CDR1 SQVTM, CDR2 ANQGSEA. The trim removed 1 base at V and 2 bases at J, leaving 6 bases unmatched. CDR3: CSVEVGREGTYEQYF. The CDR3 DNA reads TGCAGCGTTGAAGTGGGGCGGGAGGGCACCTACGAGCAGTACTTC.

CDR3 nucleotides: TGTGCCAGCACCCCGACAGAATTAAGCTCCTACGAGCAGTACTTC. It encodes CASTPTELSSYEQYF. V usage is TRBV6-6 and J usage is TRBJ2-7, with a possible D match to TRBD1 (5 bases). Per germline, CDR1 MNHNY and CDR2 SVGAGI (reference sequence). The ends were cut back, 7 bases at V and 0 bases at J, with 16 bases in the middle. The CDR3 has 15 residues.

The rearrangement uses TRBV7-2 and TRBJ1-1; TRBD1 agrees at 7 bases. The V gene end was trimmed by 6 bases and the J gene end by 1 base; junction bases not matched to a gene: 8. The germline CDR1 and CDR2 sequences are SGHTA and FQGNSA. The length of the CDR3 is 15 residues. CDR3 residues: CASRARQGENTEAFF. DNA for the CDR3: TGTGCCAGCAGGGCTAGACAGGGTGAGAACACTGAAGCTTTCTTT. Full variable domain (missing parts from reference TRBV7-2 and TRBJ1-1): GAGVSQSPSNKVTEKGKDVELRCDPISGHTALYWYRQSLGQGLEFLIYFQGNSAPDKSGLPSDRFSAERTGGSVSTLTIQRTQQEDSAVYLCASRARQGENTEAFFGQGTRLTVV.

The rearrangement uses TRBV13 and TRBJ2-7; D perhaps matches TRBD1 (8 bases). V was shortened by 0 bases and J by 3 bases, with 21 bases between the two germline ends. Germline CDR1 PRHDT, CDR2 FYEKMQ (reference sequence). The CDR3 extends over 18 amino acids. CDR3 in amino acids: CASSLGPGGQELFYEQYF. The CDR3 region has the DNA TGTGCCAGCAGCTTAGGCCCGGGGGGACAGGAACTATTCTACGAGCAGTACTTC.

V and J are TRBV7-2 and TRBJ2-7, with 11 positions matching TRBD2. V gave up 4 bases and J gave up 2 bases; unmatched junction bases: 4. The CDR3 consists of 15 residues. The germline gives CDR1 SGHTA, CDR2 FQGNSA. The CDR3 nucleotides read TGTGCCAGCAGCTCCGGGACTAGCGGTCCCTACGAGCAGTACTTC. Translating it yields CASSSGTSGPYEQYF.

This rearrangement joins TRBV4-1 to TRBJ1-5; D unresolved. The CDR3 is 15 amino acids. CDR1 is MGHRA, CDR2 YSYEKL, per germline. The V end lost 1 base, the J end lost 0 bases, and 7 bases lay between the germline ends. CDR3 coding DNA: TGCGCCAGCAGCCAAGGCAGGTTTAGCAATCAGCCCCAGCATTTT. Amino acids: CASSQGRFSNQPQHF.

The sample holds a few counts of this clone. This rearrangement joins TRBV18 to TRBJ1-2, with D unresolved. CDR1 is KGHSH, CDR2 LQKENI, per germline. This CDR3 has 14 residues. The germline V and J ends were trimmed by 2 bases and 3 bases, with 10 bases remaining between them. The CDR3 protein is CASSPYDLDYGYTF. The CDR3 DNA sequence: TGTGCCAGCTCACCATACGACCTAGACTATGGCTACACCTTC.